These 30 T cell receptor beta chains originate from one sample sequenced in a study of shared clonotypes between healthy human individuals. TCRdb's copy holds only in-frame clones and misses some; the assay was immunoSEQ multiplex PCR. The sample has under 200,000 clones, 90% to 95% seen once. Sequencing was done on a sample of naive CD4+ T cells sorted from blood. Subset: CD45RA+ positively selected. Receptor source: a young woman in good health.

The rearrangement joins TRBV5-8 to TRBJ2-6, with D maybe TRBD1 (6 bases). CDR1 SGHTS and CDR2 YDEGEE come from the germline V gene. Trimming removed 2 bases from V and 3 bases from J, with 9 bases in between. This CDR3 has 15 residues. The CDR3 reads CASSFSGVGANVLTF. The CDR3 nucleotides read TGTGCCAGCAGCTTTTCAGGGGTTGGGGCCAACGTCCTGACTTTC.

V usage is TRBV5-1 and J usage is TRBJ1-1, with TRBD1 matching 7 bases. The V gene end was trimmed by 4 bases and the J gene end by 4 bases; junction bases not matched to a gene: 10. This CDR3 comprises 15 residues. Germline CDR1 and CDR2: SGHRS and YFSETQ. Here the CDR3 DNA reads TGCGCCAGCAGCGGGGGGACAGCGGAGAGCACTGAAGCTTTCTTT. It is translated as CASSGGTAESTEAFF.

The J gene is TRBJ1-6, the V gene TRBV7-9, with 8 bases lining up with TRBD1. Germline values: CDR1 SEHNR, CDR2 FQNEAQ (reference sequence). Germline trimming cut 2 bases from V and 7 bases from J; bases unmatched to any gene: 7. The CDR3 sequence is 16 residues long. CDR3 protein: CASSLPMTGENSPLHF. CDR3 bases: TGTGCCAGCAGCTTACCGATGACAGGGGAGAATTCACCCCTCCACTTT.

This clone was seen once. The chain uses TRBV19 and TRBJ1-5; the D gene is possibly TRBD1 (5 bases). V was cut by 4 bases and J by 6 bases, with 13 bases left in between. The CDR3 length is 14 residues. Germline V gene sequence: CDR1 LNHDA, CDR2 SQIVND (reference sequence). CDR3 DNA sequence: TGTGCCAGTAGTAGGGGCAGGGACCCTCAGCCCCAGCATTTT. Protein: CASSRGRDPQPQHF.

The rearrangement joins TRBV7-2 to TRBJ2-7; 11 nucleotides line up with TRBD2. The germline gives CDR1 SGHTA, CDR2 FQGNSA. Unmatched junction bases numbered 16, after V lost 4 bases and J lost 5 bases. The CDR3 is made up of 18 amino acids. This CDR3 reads CASSSRARSSGRQNEQYF. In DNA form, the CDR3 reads TGTGCCAGCAGCTCCCGAGCGCGGTCTAGCGGGAGGCAGAACGAGCAGTACTTC.

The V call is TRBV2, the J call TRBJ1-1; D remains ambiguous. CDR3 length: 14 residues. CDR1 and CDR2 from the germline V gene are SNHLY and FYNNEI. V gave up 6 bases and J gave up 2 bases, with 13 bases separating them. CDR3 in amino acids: CASRKRAANTEAFF. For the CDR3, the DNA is TGTGCCAGCAGGAAGAGGGCAGCCAACACTGAAGCTTTCTTT.

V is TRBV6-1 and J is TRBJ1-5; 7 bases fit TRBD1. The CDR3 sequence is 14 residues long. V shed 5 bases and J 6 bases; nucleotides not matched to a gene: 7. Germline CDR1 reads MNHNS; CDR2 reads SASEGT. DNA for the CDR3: TGTGCCAGCAGTCCCGACAGGGTTAGTCAGCCCCAGCATTTT. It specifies CASSPDRVSQPQHF.

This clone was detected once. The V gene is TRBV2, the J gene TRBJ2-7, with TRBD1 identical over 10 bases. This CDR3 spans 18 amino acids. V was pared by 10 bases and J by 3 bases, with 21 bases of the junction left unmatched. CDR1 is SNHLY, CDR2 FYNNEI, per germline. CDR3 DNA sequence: TGTGCCACGCACGGGATCAGAGACAGGACAGGGGGTAACTACGAGCAGTACTTC. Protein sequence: CATHGIRDRTGGNYEQYF.

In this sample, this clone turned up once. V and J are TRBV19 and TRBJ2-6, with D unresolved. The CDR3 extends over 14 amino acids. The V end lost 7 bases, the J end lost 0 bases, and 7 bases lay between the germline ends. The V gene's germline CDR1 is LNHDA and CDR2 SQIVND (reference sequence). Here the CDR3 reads CASKANSGANVLTF. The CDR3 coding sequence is TGTGCCAGTAAGGCGAACTCTGGGGCCAACGTCCTGACTTTC.

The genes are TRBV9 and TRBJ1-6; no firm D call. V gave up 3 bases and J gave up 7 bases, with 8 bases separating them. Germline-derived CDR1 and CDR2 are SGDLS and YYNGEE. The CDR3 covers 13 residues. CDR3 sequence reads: CASSATENSPLHF. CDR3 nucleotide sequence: TGTGCCAGCAGCGCCACAGAGAATTCACCCCTCCACTTT.

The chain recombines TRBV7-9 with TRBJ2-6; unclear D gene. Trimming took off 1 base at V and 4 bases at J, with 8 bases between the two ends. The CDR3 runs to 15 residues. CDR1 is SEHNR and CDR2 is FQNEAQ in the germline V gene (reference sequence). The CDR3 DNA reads TGTGCCAGCAGCTTAGTGATCCCGGGGGCCAACGTCCTGACTTTC. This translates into CASSLVIPGANVLTF.

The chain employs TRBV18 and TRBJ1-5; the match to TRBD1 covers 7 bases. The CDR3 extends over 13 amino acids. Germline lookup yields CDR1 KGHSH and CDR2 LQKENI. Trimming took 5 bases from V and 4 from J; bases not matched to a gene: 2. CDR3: CASSKDRNQPQHF. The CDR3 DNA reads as TGTGCCAGCTCAAAGGACAGGAATCAGCCCCAGCATTTT.

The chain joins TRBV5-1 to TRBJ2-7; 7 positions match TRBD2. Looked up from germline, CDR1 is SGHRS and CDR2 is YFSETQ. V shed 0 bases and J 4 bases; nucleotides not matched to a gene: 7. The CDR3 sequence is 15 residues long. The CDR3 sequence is CASSLAAGAVYEQYF. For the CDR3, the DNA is TGCGCCAGCAGCTTGGCGGCGGGAGCCGTATACGAGCAGTACTTC.

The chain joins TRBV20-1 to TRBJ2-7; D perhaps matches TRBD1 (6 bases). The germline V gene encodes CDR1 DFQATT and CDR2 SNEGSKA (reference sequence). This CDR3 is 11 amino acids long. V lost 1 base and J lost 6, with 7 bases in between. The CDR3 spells CSARVQGEQYF. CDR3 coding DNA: TGCAGTGCTAGAGTACAGGGCGAGCAGTACTTC.

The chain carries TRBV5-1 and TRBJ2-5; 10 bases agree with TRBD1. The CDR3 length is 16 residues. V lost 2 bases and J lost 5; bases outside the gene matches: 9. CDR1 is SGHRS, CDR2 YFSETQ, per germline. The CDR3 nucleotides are TGCGCCAGCAGCTTCGAGCGTGGGACAGGGGACGAGACCCAGTACTTC. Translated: CASSFERGTGDETQYF.

The chain's CDR3 is CASSSLGESNQPQHF. CDR3 sequence (DNA): TGTGCCAGTAGTAGTCTGGGAGAAAGCAATCAGCCCCAGCATTTT. V usage is TRBV19 and J usage is TRBJ1-5; D uncertain. V was cut by 4 bases and J by 1 base, with 11 bases left in between. CDR3 length: 15 amino acids. In germline, CDR1 is LNHDA, CDR2 SQIVND (reference sequence). Supplemented by reference TRBV19 and TRBJ1-5, the full variable domain reads DGGITQSPKYLFRKEGQNVTLSCEQNLNHDAMYWYRQDPGQGLRLIYYSQIVNDFQKGDIAEGYSVSREKKESFPLTVTSAQKNPTAFYLCASSSLGESNQPQHFGDGTRLSIL.

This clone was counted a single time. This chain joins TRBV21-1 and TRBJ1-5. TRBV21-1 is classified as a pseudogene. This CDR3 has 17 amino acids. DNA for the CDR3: TGTGCCAGCAGGAGGCCCTTACTACATTGGCATCATCAGCCCCAGCATTTT. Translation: CASRRPLLHWHHQPQHF.

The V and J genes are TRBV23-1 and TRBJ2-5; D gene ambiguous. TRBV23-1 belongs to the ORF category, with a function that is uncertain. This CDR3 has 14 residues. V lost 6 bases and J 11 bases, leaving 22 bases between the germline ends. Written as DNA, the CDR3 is TGCGCCAGCAGGTACCACAACGGGCTCAGTGAGCAGTACTTC. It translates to CASRYHNGLSEQYF.

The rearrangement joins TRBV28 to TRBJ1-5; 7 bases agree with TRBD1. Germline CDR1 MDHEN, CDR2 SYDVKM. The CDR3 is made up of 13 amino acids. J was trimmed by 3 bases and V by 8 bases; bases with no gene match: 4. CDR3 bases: TGTGCCAGCCGGACAGGTTACAATCAGCCCCAGCATTTT. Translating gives CASRTGYNQPQHF.

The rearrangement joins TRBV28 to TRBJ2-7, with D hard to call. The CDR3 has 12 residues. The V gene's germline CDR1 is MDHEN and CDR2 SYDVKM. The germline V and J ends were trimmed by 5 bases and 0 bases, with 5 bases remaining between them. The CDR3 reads CASSPDSYEQYF. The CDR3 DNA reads TGTGCCAGCAGTCCCGACTCCTACGAGCAGTACTTC.

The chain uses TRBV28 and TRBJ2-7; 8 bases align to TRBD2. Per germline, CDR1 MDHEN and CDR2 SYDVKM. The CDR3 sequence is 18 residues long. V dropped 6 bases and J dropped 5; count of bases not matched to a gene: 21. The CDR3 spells CASSAAGLAIPGRHEQYF. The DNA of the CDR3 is TGTGCCAGCAGCGCAGCCGGACTAGCTATCCCGGGGAGGCACGAGCAGTACTTC.

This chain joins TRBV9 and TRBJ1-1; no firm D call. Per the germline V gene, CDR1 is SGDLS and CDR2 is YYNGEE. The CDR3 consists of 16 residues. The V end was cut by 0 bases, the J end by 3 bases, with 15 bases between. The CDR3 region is CASSVGPGQSYTEAFF. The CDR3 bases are TGTGCCAGCAGCGTAGGTCCGGGCCAGAGCTACACTGAAGCTTTCTTT.

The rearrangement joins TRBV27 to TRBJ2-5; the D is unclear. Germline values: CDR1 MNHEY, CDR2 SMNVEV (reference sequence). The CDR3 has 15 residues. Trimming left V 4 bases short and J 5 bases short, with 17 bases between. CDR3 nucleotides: TGTGCCAGCAGTTCGCTGGCCCAGATCAGGGAGACCCAGTACTTC. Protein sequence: CASSSLAQIRETQYF.

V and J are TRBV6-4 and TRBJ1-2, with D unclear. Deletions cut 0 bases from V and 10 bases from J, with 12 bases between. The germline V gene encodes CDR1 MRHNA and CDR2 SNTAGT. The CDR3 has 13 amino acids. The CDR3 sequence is CASSDSISAPYTF. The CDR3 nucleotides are TGTGCCAGCAGTGACTCGATATCCGCTCCCTACACCTTC.

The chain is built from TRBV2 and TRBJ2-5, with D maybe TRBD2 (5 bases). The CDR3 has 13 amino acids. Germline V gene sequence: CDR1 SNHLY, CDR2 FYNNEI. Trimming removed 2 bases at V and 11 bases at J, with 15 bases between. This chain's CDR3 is CASSEIPRWEQYF. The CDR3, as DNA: TGTGCCAGCAGTGAAATCCCTCGGTGGGAGCAGTACTTC.

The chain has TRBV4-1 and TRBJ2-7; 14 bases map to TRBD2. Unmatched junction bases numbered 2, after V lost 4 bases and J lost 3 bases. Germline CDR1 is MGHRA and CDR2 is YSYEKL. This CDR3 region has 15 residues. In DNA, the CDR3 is TGCGCCAGCAGCCTCGGGACTAGCGGGGGCTACGAGCAGTACTTC. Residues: CASSLGTSGGYEQYF.

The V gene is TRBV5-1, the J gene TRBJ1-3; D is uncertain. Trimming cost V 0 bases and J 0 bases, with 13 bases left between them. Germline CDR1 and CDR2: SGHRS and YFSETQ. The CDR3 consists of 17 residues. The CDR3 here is CASSLGLDSPSGNTIYF. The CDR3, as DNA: TGCGCCAGCAGCTTGGGTCTGGATTCCCCCTCTGGAAACACCATATATTTT.

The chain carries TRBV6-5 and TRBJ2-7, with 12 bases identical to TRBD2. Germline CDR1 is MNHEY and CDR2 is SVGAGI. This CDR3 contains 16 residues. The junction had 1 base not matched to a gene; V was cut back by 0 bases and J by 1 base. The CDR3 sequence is CASSYSGLAGSYEQYF. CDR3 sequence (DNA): TGTGCCAGCAGTTACTCCGGACTAGCGGGGTCCTACGAGCAGTACTTC.

The CDR3 DNA is TGTGCCAGCAGTCCTAAGACAGGGCTGGAGACCCAGTACTTC. Its protein is CASSPKTGLETQYF. The genes are TRBV5-4 and TRBJ2-5, with TRBD1 matching 7 bases. The germline gives CDR1 SGHNT, CDR2 YYREEE (reference sequence). The CDR3 length is 14 residues. With V trimmed by 5 bases and J by 5 bases, 9 bases remained unmatched.

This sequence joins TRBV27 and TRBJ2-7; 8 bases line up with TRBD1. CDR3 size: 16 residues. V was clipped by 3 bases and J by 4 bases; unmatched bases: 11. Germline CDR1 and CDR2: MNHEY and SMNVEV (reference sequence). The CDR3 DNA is TGTGCCAGCAGTTTCCACACCTCGACAGGGGCGTACGAGCAGTACTTC. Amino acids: CASSFHTSTGAYEQYF.